The T cell receptor (beta chain) under discussion was sequenced for a study of cytomegalovirus exposure and HLA in healthy donors. Study observations and caveats: Among the CMV-associated chains, three were confirmed in vitro as specific for CMV antigens.

Concerning this clone: What it recognizes is unknown.

Use of 60 Vbeta and 13 Jbeta primers characterized the PCR. Method: immunoSEQ multiplex PCR; TCRdb's copy keeps in-frame clones and lacks some. Among about 190,000 clones, roughly 76% were seen once, and the ten largest hold roughly 2.1%. Deletions cut 7 bases from V and 7 bases from J, with 16 bases between. This CDR3 region has 13 residues. The germline V gene has CDR1 LNHDA and CDR2 SQIVND (reference sequence). The sequence came from a woman aged 25 to 39 in good health and CMV-seropositive. J is TRBJ1-2 and V is TRBV19, with D possibly being TRBD1 (6 bases). Sequences were obtained from PBMCs. This CDR3 is CASKHRTAGGYTF. Written as DNA, the CDR3 is TGTGCCAGTAAGCATAGGACAGCTGGTGGCTACACCTTC.